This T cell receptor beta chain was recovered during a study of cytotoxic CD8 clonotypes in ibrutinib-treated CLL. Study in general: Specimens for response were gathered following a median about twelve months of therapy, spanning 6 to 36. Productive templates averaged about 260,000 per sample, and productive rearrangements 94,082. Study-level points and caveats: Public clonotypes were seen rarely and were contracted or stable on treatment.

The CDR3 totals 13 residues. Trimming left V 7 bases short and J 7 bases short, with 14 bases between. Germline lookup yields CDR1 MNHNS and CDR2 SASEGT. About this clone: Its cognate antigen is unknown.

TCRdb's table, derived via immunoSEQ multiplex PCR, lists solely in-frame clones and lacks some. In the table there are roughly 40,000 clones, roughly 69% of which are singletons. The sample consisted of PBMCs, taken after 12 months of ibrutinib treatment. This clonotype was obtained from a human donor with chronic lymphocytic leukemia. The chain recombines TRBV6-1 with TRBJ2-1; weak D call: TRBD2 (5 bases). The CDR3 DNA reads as TGTGCCAGCAATCGAGAGCGGTTTAATGAGCAGTTCTTC. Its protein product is CASNRERFNEQFF.